This paragraph reports one T cell receptor (beta chain). By its share of the sample, this clone is large (0.1 to 1%). No quality values exist for individual bases; no much larger clone is one base distant. V has 0 bases trimmed and J has 5 bases trimmed; junction bases matching no gene number 22. CDR3 length: 21 amino acids, cysteine to phenylalanine. Only the CDR3 DNA stays, 63 bases, in frame from base 1. This sample's time point label indicates: convalescence about 6 months (5-8 months) after acute presentation (visit 7). CD8 T cell responses to two immunodominant EBV epitopes, BRLF1 109 (YVL-BR) and BMLF1 280 (GLC-BM), were tracked in the study over primary infection. Primary EBV infection was taken to be indicated by a positive serum heterophile antibody test and EBV viral capsid antigen-specific IgM. Magnetic positive selection (MACS) was first used to enrich total CD8 T cells from PBMCs. Live CD3+ CD8+ tetramer+ cells were sorted on a FACSAria III to over 85% purity. A PE-conjugated tetramer loaded with the BMLF1 280-288 peptide was used for cell sorting. At both acute infection and convalescence, EBV epitope-specific CD8 T cells were tetramer-sorted, and the TCR repertoires of those cells were deep-sequenced directly ex vivo. Donors were three people aged about 18 to 29 with clinical acute infectious mononucleosis and laboratory evidence of primary EBV infection. Heparinized peripheral blood was drawn at clinical presentation with mononucleosis symptoms and was drawn again about 6 months later. Ficoll-Paque density gradient centrifugation was used to isolate PBMCs.

The sample originates from a study of blood T cell repertoires in acute mononucleosis (dated by TCRdb to 2018 to 2021). About the investigation overall: Convalescent samples were collected 5 to 8 months after the acute presentation, representing the memory response. The mean EBV load in blood was around 3.9 log10 genome copies per million B cells during acute infection, compared with less than 3 at convalescence.

Total RNA from at least 8,000 sorted tetramer+ CD8 T cells was reverse transcribed into cDNA for TCR profiling. PCR amplification of CDR3 regions used primers annealing to V and J regions and added unique molecular identifiers so that templates could be tracked. The immunoSEQ platform, including its sequencing and error-correction standards, was used to profile TCRalpha and TCRbeta chains. Per the source publication's procedure: Clonal copy numbers were corrected for sequencing and PCR errors, and IMGT conventions were followed to define CDR3s. Analysis was restricted to productive rearrangements and was performed with immunoSEQ Analyzer versions 2.0 and 3.0, and gene-pairing frequencies were further processed in Microsoft Excel. Circos plots were used to visualize V-J pairings, and MEME plus a custom motifSearch program were used to find CDR3 motifs. The probability of generation of TCR sequences was calculated using the OLGA algorithm. A clonotype seen at both visits was called persistent, a clonotype seen only at the acute visit was called nonpersistent, and a clonotype seen only at convalescence was called de novo. An amino acid clonotype used by more than one donor was defined as a public TCR. This immuneACCESS table, as held by TCRdb, lists in-frame sequences with V and J called but not all clones. Of the missing ones, under half trace to an unresolved V gene in checked studies; the others have no known cause. Clone size and the V and J calls come from that table; the DNA yielded D and trimming. This sample is represented by approximately 2,500 clones; 20% to 30% of them were singletons. The top ten constitute roughly 45% of the sample.

Broad study findings and their caveats: Low acute-to-convalescent clonotype overlap might partly reflect sampling error, because only a fraction of each donor's blood was analyzed. Both chains seemed to play a part in GLC-BM selection, with public TCRbeta motifs on BV14-BJ2 and BV20-BJ1 appearing together with a TCRalpha motif on AV5-AJ31. Just 8.5% to 9% of the unique acute clonotypes remained in convalescence, but these persisting clonotypes accounted for most of the response, and new, diverse de novo clonotypes seemingly replaced the other acute clonotypes. With only a few donors in the cohort, group averages were based on very few individuals.

Sequenced material: EBV GLC epitope tetramer+ CD8+ T cells sorted from PBMCs, taken during convalescence from infectious mononucleosis. The intended sense of this specimen's cell subset or site label: CD8 T cells binding tetramer with EBV BMLF1 280-288 peptide (GLC-BM). The source of this sequence is a young woman with infectious mononucleosis caused by EBV. The chain couples TRBV23-1 to TRBJ2-1; a stretch of 7 junction bases matches TRBD2. TRBV23-1 is recorded as an ORF, its role being uncertain. The DNA reads TGCGCCAGCAGTCAATCGTGGGAGGGGAGCGGGTTATTTTCCGTTAACAATGAGCAGTTCTTC. This translates into CASSQSWEGSGLFSVNNEQFF.